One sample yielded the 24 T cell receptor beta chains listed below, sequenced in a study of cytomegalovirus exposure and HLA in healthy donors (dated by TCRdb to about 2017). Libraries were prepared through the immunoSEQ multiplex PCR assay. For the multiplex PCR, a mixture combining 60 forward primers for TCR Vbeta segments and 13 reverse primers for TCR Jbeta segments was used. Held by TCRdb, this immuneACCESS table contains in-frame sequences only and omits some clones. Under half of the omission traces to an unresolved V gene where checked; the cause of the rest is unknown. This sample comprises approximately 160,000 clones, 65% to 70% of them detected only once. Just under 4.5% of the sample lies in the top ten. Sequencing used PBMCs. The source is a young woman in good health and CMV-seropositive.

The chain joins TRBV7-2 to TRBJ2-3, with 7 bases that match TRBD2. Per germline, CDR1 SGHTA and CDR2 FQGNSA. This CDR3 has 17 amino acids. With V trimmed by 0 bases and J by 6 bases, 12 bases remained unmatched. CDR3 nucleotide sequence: TGTGCCAGCAGCTTAGCGATTGGGACTATACTTTCGGATACGCAGTATTTT. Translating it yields CASSLAIGTILSDTQYF.

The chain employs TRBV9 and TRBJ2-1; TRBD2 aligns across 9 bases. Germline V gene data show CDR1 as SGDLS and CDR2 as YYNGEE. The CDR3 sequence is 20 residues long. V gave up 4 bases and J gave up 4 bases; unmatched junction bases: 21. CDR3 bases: TGTGCCAGCAGCCTCGGGTTTTTGGTAGCGGGAGCACTCCCTTACAATGAGCAGTTCTTC. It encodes CASSLGFLVAGALPYNEQFF.

CDR3 sequence (DNA): TGTGCCAGCAGTCTCCTCGGGGTGGACACCGGGGAGCTGTTTTTT. Its protein is CASSLLGVDTGELFF. V is TRBV5-6 and J is TRBJ2-2; a possible D gene is TRBD2 (5 bases). V shed 5 bases and J shed 3 bases, with 14 bases lying between them. Germline V gene sequence: CDR1 SGHDT, CDR2 YYEEEE. This CDR3 has 15 amino acids.

CDR3 region: CASSRMGGGETQYF. The CDR3 coding sequence is TGTGCCAGCAGCCGAATGGGGGGTGGAGAGACCCAGTACTTC. The chain links TRBV5-4 to TRBJ2-5, with D possibly matching TRBD2 (6 bases). The length of the CDR3 is 14 residues. Trimming took 4 bases from V and 4 from J, leaving 14 bases between them. Germline CDR1 SGHNT, CDR2 YYREEE (reference sequence).

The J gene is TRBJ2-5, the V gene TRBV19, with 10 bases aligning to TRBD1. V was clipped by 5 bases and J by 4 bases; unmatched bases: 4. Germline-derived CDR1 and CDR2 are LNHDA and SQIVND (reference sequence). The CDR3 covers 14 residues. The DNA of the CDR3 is TGTGCCAGTAGTCCGGGACAGGGGTCAGAGACCCAGTACTTC. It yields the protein CASSPGQGSETQYF.

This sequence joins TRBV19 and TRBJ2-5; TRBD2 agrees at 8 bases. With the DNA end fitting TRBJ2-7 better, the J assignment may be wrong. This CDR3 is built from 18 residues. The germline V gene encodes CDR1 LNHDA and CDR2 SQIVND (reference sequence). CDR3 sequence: CASSIEGSGTRRGYEQYF. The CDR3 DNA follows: TGTGCCAGTAGTATAGAAGGTAGCGGGACGCGAAGGGGCTACGAGCAGTACTTC.

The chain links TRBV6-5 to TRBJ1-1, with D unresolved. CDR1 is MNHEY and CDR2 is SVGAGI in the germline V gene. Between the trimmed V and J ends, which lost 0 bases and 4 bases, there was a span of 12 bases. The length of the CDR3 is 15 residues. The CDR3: CASSYSTGPGTEAFF. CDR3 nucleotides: TGTGCCAGCAGTTACTCGACCGGCCCAGGCACTGAAGCTTTCTTT.

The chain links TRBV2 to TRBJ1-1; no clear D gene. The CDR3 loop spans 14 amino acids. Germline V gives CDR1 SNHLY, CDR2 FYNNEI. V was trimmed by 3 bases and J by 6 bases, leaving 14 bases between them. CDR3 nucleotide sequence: TGTGCCAGCAGTGAGTACACGCTCGGGGCTGAAGCTTTCTTT. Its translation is CASSEYTLGAEAFF.

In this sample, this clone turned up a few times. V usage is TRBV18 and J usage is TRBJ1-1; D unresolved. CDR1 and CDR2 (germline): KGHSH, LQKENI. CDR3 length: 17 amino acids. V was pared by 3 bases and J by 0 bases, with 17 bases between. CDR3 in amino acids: CASSPVVIGTMNTEAFF. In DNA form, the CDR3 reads TGTGCCAGCTCACCGGTCGTCATAGGAACTATGAACACTGAAGCTTTCTTT.

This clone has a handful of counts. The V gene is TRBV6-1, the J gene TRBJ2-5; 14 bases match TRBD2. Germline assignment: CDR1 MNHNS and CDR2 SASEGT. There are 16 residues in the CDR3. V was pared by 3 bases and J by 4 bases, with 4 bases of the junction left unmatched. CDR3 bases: TGTGCCAGCAGTGAGACTAGCGGGAGGGCCAGAGAGACCCAGTACTTC. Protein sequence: CASSETSGRARETQYF.

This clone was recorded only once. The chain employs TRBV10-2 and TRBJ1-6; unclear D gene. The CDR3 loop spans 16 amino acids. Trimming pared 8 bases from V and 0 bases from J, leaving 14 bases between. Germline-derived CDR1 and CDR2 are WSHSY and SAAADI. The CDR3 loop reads CASSLIQSSYNSPLHF. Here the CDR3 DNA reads TGCGCCAGCTCCCTTATACAGAGCTCCTATAATTCACCCCTCCACTTT.

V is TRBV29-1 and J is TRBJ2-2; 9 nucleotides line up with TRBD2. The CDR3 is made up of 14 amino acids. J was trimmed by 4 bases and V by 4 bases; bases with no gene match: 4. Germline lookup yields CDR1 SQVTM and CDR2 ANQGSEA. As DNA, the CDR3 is TGCAGCGTTGGTAGCGGGGGCTTCACCGGGGAGCTGTTTTTT. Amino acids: CSVGSGGFTGELFF.

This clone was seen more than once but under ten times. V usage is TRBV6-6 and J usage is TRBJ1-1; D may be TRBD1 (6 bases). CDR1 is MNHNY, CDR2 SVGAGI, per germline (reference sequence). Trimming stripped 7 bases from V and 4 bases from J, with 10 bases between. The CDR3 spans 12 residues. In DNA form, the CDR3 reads TGTGCCAGCACCTCAGGGGTCACTGAAGCTTTCTTT. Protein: CASTSGVTEAFF.

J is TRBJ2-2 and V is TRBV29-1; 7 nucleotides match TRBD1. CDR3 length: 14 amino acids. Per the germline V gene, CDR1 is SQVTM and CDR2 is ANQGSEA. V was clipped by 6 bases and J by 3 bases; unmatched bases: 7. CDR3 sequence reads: CSVKRGRDTGELFF. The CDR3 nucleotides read TGCAGCGTCAAAAGGGGGCGCGACACCGGGGAGCTGTTTTTT.

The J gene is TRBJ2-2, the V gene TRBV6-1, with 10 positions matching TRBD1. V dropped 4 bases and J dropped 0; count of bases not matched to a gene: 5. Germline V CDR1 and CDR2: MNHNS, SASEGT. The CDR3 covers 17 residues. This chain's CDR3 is CASSVPGQGTNTGELFF. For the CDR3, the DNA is TGTGCCAGCAGTGTGCCGGGACAGGGGACGAACACCGGGGAGCTGTTTTTT.

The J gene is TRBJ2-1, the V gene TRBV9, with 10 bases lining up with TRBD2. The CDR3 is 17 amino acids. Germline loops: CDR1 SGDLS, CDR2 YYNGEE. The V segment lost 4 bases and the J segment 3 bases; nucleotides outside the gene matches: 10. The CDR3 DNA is TGTGCCAGCAGCCAAACCAGCGGGAGGGCCTACTACAATGAGCAGTTCTTC. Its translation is CASSQTSGRAYYNEQFF.

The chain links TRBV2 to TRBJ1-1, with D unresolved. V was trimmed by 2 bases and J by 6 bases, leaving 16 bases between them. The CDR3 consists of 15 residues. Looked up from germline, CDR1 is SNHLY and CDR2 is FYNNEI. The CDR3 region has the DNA TGTGCCAGCAGTGAACGGGCGGGAAGTCGTGCTGAAGCTTTCTTT. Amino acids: CASSERAGSRAEAFF.

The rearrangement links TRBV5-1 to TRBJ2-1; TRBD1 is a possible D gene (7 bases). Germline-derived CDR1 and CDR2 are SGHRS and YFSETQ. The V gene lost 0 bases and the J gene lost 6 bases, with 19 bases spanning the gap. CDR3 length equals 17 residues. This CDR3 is CASSLGGTATISNEQFF. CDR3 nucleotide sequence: TGCGCCAGCAGCTTGGGCGGGACAGCCACAATTTCCAATGAGCAGTTCTTC.

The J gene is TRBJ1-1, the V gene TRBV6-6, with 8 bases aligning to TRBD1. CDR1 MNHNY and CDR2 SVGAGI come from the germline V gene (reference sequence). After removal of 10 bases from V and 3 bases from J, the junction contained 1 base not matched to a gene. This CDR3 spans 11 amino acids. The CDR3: CATDRDTEAFF. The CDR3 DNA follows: TGTGCCACGGACAGGGACACTGAAGCTTTCTTT.

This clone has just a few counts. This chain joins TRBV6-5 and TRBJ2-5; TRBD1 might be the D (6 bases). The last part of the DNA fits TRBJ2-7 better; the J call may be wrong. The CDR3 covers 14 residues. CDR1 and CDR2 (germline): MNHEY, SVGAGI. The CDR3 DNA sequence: TGTGCCAGCGGTCGGACAGTCACAGAGTACGAGCAGTACTTC. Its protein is CASGRTVTEYEQYF.

CDR3 bases: TGTGCCAGCAGCCAGATAGCGGGAGGGGATCCGGTGGGTATGCAAGAGACCCAGTACTTC. Translation gives CASSQIAGGDPVGMQETQYF. The chain links TRBV5-4 to TRBJ2-5; TRBD2 matches at 11 bases. With 4 bases clipped from V and 2 bases from J, the junction kept 19 bases outside the gene matches. CDR1 SGHNT and CDR2 YYREEE come from the germline V gene (reference sequence). The CDR3 sequence is 20 residues long.

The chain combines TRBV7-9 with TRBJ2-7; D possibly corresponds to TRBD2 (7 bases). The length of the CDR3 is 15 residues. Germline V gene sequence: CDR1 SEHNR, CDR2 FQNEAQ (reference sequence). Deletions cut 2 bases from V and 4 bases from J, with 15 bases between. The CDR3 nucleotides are TGTGCCAGCAGCTTATCTCGGGGGGCGAGGTACGAGCAGTACTTC. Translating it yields CASSLSRGARYEQYF.

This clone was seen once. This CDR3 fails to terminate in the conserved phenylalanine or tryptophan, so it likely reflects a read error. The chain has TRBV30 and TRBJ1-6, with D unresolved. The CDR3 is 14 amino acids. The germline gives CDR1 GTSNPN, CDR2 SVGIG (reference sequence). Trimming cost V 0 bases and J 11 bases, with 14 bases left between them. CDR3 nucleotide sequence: TGTGCCTGGAGTGTACGGGCCCCGGGGACACCCCTCCACCTT. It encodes CAWSVRAPGTPLHL.

The CDR3 bases are TGTGCCAGCAGTGAGGATTATGCGGGAGTGGATGAGCAGTACTTC. This encodes CASSEDYAGVDEQYF. The chain uses TRBV2 and TRBJ2-7, with 7 bases fitting TRBD2. The J segment lost 7 bases and the V segment lost 3 bases, leaving 12 bases of the junction unmatched. The CDR3 is 15 residues long. CDR1 is SNHLY and CDR2 is FYNNEI in the germline V gene.